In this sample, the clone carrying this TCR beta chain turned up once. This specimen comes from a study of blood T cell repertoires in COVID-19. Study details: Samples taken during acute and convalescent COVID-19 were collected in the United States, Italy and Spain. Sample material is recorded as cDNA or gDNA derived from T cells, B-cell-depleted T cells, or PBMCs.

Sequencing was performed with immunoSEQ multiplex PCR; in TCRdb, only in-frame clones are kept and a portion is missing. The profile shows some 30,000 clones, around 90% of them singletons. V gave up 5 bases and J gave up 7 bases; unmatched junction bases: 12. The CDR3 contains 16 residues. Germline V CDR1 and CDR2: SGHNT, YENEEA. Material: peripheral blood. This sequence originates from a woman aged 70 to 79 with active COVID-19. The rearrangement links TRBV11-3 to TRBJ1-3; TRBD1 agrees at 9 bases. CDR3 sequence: CASSQRTGGLGNTIYF. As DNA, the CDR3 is TGTGCCAGCAGCCAAAGAACAGGGGGCCTCGGTAACACCATATATTTT.